These T cell receptor beta chains were read from a single sample in a study of CD8 T cells in ankylosing spondylitis. Via MiXCR, TCRdb re-called the 5' RACE reads, giving one row per CDR3 protein. Of 150,000 to 200,000 distinct CDR3 sequences listed, more than 9% are singletons. The sequencing input was blood, either unsorted or a sorted T cell fraction (not recorded which). The receptors come from a male donor with ankylosing spondylitis or in good health (not recorded which). The CDR3 runs from the conserved cysteine through the conserved F or W. D genes are given only for firm matches. Only some rows state a clone size, as once, few, many or a class for expanded clones.

V gene,clone size,J gene,D gene,CDR3 protein,CDR3 DNA
TRBV11-2,NA,TRBJ2-7,TRBD1,CASSFGDRGSYEQYF,TGTGCCAGCAGCTTTGGGGACAGGGGGTCCTACGAGCAGTACTTC
TRBV9,many,TRBJ2-2,NA,CASLTRAASSNTGELFF,TGTGCCAGCCTAACCCGGGCAGCCTCCTCGAACACCGGGGAGCTGTTTTTT
TRBV5-1,few,TRBJ2-3,NA,CASSLSGYTDTQYF,TGCGCCAGCAGCTTGAGCGGTTACACAGATACGCAGTATTTT
TRBV11-2,NA,TRBJ1-2,NA,CASSLVLGEGTKNNYGYTF,TGTGCCAGCAGCTTAGTACTAGGAGAGGGGACAAAAAATAACTATGGCTACACCTTC
TRBV6-1,NA,TRBJ1-5,NA,CASSDFGGQRGQPQHF,TGTGCCAGCAGTGATTTTGGGGGCCAGAGGGGACAGCCCCAGCATTTT
TRBV10-2,many,TRBJ2-1,NA,CASSDLAPAYNEQFF,TGCGCCAGCAGTGATCTAGCGCCCGCCTACAATGAGCAGTTCTTC
TRBV20-1,many,TRBJ2-3,NA,CSAHFTGTDTQYF,TGCAGTGCTCATTTTACGGGGACAGATACGCAGTATTTT
TRBV11-1,many,TRBJ2-5,TRBD2,CASVRSLLPGLAGGETQYF,TGTGCCAGCGTCAGATCCCTTTTGCCGGGACTAGCGGGAGGAGAGACCCAGTACTTC
TRBV5-1,many,TRBJ2-5,TRBD2,CASSLAPSGGRIQETQYF,TGCGCCAGCAGCTTGGCGCCTAGCGGGGGGCGAATTCAAGAGACCCAGTACTTC
TRBV6-5,few,TRBJ2-4,NA,CASSAPGLLAKNIQYF,TGTGCCAGCAGTGCGCCGGGGTTACTAGCCAAAAACATTCAGTACTTC
TRBV5-1,many,TRBJ1-3,TRBD1,CASSVGQISGNTIYF,TGCGCCAGCAGCGTGGGACAGATCTCTGGAAACACCATATATTTT
TRBV7-2,many,TRBJ2-5,NA,CASSPLEGETQYF,TGTGCCAGCAGCCCCCTCGAGGGAGAGACCCAGTACTTC
TRBV5-6,NA,TRBJ1-3,NA,CASSPNLGATGNTIYF,TGTGCCAGCAGTCCGAACCTGGGCGCGACTGGAAACACCATATATTTT
TRBV4-3,many,TRBJ2-3,TRBD2,CASSQASPAGGSDTQYF,TGCGCCAGCAGCCAAGCATCCCCAGCGGGGGGGTCAGATACGCAGTATTTT
TRBV6-1,many,TRBJ2-1,NA,CASSESRRGDEQFF,TGTGCCAGCAGTGAGAGTAGGAGGGGAGACGAGCAGTTCTTC
TRBV29-1,many,TRBJ2-1,NA,CSVWKGTDEQFF,TGCAGCGTTTGGAAGGGTACCGATGAGCAGTTCTTC
TRBV20-1,few,TRBJ2-5,NA,CSARAGAWETQYF,TGCAGTGCTAGAGCAGGGGCTTGGGAGACCCAGTACTTC
TRBV5-1,NA,TRBJ2-1,NA,CASSLGGTQTNEQFF,TGCGCCAGCAGCTTGGGAGGGACTCAGACCAATGAGCAGTTCTTC
TRBV11-2,NA,TRBJ2-5,NA,CASSLTPAGSKETQYF,TGTGCCAGCAGCTTAACCCCAGCGGGTTCCAAAGAGACCCAGTACTTC
TRBV20-1,few,TRBJ2-1,NA,CSAPPGLSSSDEQFF,TGCAGTGCTCCCCCCGGACTCTCCTCCTCCGATGAGCAGTTCTTC
TRBV12-3/TRBV12-4,few,TRBJ2-2,NA,CASSPGTSTGELFF,TGTGCCAGCAGCCCGGGAACATCCACCGGGGAGCTGTTTTTT
TRBV3-1,many,TRBJ2-2,NA,CASSQGRTGELFF,TGTGCCAGCAGCCAAGGCAGGACCGGGGAGCTGTTTTTT
TRBV7-9,NA,TRBJ2-1,NA,CASSLAGRGEVEQFF,TGTGCCAGCAGCTTAGCAGGCAGGGGAGAAGTTGAGCAGTTCTTC
TRBV10-3,many,TRBJ1-1,NA,CAISERENTEAFF,TGTGCCATCAGCGAGCGGGAGAACACTGAAGCTTTCTTT
TRBV5-1,many,TRBJ1-1,NA,CASSPNRNTEAFF,TGCGCCAGCAGCCCAAATAGGAACACTGAAGCTTTCTTT
TRBV27,many,TRBJ2-2,TRBD2,CASSLMGGRYSGELFF,TGTGCCAGCAGTTTAATGGGCGGGAGGTACTCCGGGGAGCTGTTTTTT
TRBV20-1,many,TRBJ1-6,NA,CSARDDSRGIFGSPLHF,TGCAGTGCTAGGGATGATTCAAGGGGGATCTTCGGATCACCCCTCCACTTT
TRBV12-3/TRBV12-4,few,TRBJ2-3,NA,CASSFDRGTDTQYF,TGTGCCAGCAGTTTTGACAGAGGCACAGATACGCAGTATTTT
TRBV28,many,TRBJ2-2,NA,CASSLAGRWNTGELFF,TGTGCCAGCTCCCTCGCGGGACGGTGGAACACCGGGGAGCTGTTTTTT
TRBV12-3/TRBV12-4,many,TRBJ2-1,NA,CASSLGRYNEQFF,TGTGCCAGCAGTTTAGGGCGCTACAATGAGCAGTTCTTC
TRBV3-1,few,TRBJ2-3,TRBD2,CASRAGGAVTDTQYF,TGTGCCAGCAGAGCCGGGGGGGCGGTCACAGATACGCAGTATTTT
TRBV6-2/TRBV6-3,many,TRBJ2-2,NA,CASSFRTTWGTGELFF,TGTGCCAGCAGTTTTCGGACCACTTGGGGCACCGGGGAGCTGTTTTTT
TRBV5-6,once,TRBJ2-1,TRBD2,CASSSLADMDNEQFF,TGTGCCAGCAGCAGTCTAGCGGATATGGACAATGAGCAGTTCTTC
TRBV7-6,many,TRBJ1-1,TRBD1,CASSPGGRDTEAFF,TGTGCCAGCAGCCCAGGGGGCCGAGACACTGAAGCTTTCTTT
TRBV11-2,many,TRBJ1-2,NA,CASSLDRGQTYGYTF,TGTGCCAGCAGCTTAGATCGGGGTCAGACCTATGGCTACACCTTC
TRBV29-1,NA,TRBJ2-7,TRBD2,CSVVAGDSYEQYF,TGCAGCGTTGTAGCGGGGGACTCCTACGAGCAGTACTTC
TRBV29-1,few,TRBJ2-1,TRBD2,CSVVGLAGVGEQFF,TGCAGCGTTGTAGGCCTAGCGGGAGTAGGTGAGCAGTTCTTC
TRBV5-1,many,TRBJ2-1,TRBD2,CASSLAGGRRDNEQFF,TGCGCCAGCAGCTTGGCCGGGGGGAGACGGGACAATGAGCAGTTCTTC
TRBV27,many,TRBJ1-2,NA,CASSLMGGNYGYTF,TGTGCCAGCAGTTTAATGGGAGGGAACTATGGCTACACCTTC
TRBV12-3/TRBV12-4,NA,TRBJ2-5,NA,CASSQSETQYF,TGTGCCAGCAGTCAGAGTGAGACCCAGTACTTC
TRBV20-1,many,TRBJ1-4,NA,CSASQGSSEKLFF,TGCAGTGCCTCCCAGGGGTCTTCTGAAAAACTGTTTTTT
TRBV6-2/TRBV6-3,many,TRBJ2-2,NA,CAIQRDGNTGELFF,TGTGCCATCCAAAGGGACGGTAACACCGGGGAGCTGTTTTTT
TRBV7-2,NA,TRBJ2-1,TRBD2,CASSSRGEYNEQFF,TGTGCCAGCAGTTCGCGGGGGGAGTACAATGAGCAGTTCTTC
TRBV5-1,many,TRBJ2-2,NA,CASSLVVSGNTGELFF,TGCGCCAGCAGCTTGGTCGTTAGCGGAAACACCGGGGAGCTGTTTTTT
TRBV10-3,many,TRBJ2-5,TRBD2,CATSGVAGTQETQYF,TGTGCCACCAGCGGTGTAGCGGGGACCCAAGAGACCCAGTACTTC
TRBV5-6,few,TRBJ1-2,TRBD1,CASIAGTAERDYGYTF,TGTGCCAGCATAGCCGGGACAGCAGAAAGGGACTATGGCTACACCTTC